This T cell receptor (beta chain) was captured by sequencing in a study of early T cells in non-severe SARS-CoV-2 infection (dated by TCRdb to the early 2020s). At the level of the whole study: TCR sequencing used bulk RNA from unsorted whole blood, so alpha and beta chains could not be paired.

Note on this clonotype: Its recognized antigen is unknown. No base quality values were provided; no much bigger clone lies one nucleotide off.

The library was obtained by 5' RACE. Instrument used: NextSeq 500. To correct for sequencing error and PCR bias, the TCR library protocol tagged individual cDNA molecules with unique molecular identifiers. Sequencing covered both TCR alpha and beta chains, and within each sample the abundances of alpha and beta sequences were tightly co-correlated. The authors' pipeline ran thus. Decombinator V4 was used to annotate the V gene, J gene and CDR3 of the TCR sequences. TCRs were defined as expanded if a significant change between any two time points was detected under a Poisson model with p below 0.0001. TCR abundances were normalised to the total number of TCRs sequenced per sample and expressed as counts per million. MAIT TCRs were defined by TRAV1-2 paired with TRAJ12, TRAJ20 or TRAJ33, and iNKT TCRs by TRAV10 paired with TRAJ18. VDJdb, accessed 1 November 2021, was searched for CMV, EBV and SARS-CoV-2 annotated TCRs, excluding TCRs annotated for multiple antigens. In-frame beta chains were kept once TCRdb had trimmed the public reads at Q25 with fastp and called clones with MiXCR. Every distinct CDR3 protein forms one entry, paired with its most common genes and DNA. The V and J calls follow TCRdb's processing rather than the paper's. The sample records nearly 95,000 distinct CDR3 sequences, roughly 17% of which are singletons. The ten top clones hold 4.5% to 6.5% of the sample.

Set within a cohort of healthcare workers in London, UK, this nested case-control study involved weekly PCR testing of nasopharyngeal swabs along with blood sampling. Healthcare workers were recruited during the week of the UK lockdown, between 23 and 31 March 2020, and followed weekly for up to roughly 15 weeks. From the cysteine up to the phenylalanine, the CDR3 has a length of 16 residues. Only the CDR3 portion is preserved as DNA: 48 bases, with reading frame beginning at the first base. CDR1 SGHDT and CDR2 YYEEEE are derived from the germline V gene. Relative to germline, V is 0 bases shorter and J is 3 bases shorter, with 12 bases between their ends. Study-level results and caveats: VDJdb matching was skewed toward anti-spike CD8 responses and likely underestimated virus-specific expansions, missing private and CD4 specificities.

Here the sequenced sample was whole blood, taken at baseline. The source is an adult who was a healthcare worker with PCR-confirmed SARS-CoV-2 infection or an uninfected control (not recorded which). This receptor chain uses TRBV5-6 and TRBJ2-2; a weak D assignment points to TRBD2 (6 bases agree). The CDR3 region has the sequence CASSLGASAYTGELFF. DNA sequence: TGTGCCAGCAGCTTGGGGGCTAGCGCCTACACCGGGGAGCTGTTTTTT. The full variable domain, completed from the reference TRBV5-6 and TRBJ2-2 proteins outside the CDR3, reads DAGVTQSPTHLIKTRGQQVTLRCSPKSGHDTVSWYQQALGQGPQFIFQYYEEEERQRGNFPDRFSGHQFPNYSSELNVNALLLGDSALYLCASSLGASAYTGELFFGEGSRLTVL.